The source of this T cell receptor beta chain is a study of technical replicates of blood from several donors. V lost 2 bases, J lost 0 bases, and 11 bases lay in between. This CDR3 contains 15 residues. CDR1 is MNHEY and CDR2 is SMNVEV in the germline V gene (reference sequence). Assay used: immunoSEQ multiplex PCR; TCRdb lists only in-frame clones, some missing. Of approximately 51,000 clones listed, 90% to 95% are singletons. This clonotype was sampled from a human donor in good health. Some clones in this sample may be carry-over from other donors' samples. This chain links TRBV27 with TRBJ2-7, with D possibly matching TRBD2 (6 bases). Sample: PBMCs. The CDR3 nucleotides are TGTGCCAGCAGTTTAGGGATGGACTACTCCTACGAGCAGTACTTC. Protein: CASSLGMDYSYEQYF.